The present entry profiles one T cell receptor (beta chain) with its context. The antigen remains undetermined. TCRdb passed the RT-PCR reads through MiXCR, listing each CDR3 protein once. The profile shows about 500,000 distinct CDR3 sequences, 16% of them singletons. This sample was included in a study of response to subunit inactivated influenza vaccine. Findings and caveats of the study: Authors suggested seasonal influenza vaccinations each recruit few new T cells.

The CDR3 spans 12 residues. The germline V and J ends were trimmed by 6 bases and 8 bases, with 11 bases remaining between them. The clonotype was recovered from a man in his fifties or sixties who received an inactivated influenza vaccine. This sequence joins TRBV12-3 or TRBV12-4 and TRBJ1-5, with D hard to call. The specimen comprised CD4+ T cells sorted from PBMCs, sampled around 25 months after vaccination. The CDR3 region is CASREGPEPQHF. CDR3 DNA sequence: TGTGCCAGCAGGGAAGGGCCGGAGCCCCAGCATTTT.